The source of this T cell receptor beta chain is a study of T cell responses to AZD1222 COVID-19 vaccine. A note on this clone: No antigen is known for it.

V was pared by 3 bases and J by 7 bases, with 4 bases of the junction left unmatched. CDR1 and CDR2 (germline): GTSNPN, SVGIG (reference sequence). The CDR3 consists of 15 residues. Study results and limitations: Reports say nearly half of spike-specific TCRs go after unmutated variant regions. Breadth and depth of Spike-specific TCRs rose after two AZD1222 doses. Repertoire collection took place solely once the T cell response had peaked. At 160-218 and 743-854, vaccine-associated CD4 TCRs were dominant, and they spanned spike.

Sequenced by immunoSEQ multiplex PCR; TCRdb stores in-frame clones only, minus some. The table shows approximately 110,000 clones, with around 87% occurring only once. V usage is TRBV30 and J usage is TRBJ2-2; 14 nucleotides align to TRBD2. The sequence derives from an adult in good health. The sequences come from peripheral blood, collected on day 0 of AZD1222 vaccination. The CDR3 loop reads CAWRRGTSGGGELFF. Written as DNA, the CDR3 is TGTGCCTGGAGGCGAGGGACTAGCGGGGGCGGGGAGCTGTTTTTT.